These 5 T cell receptor beta chains came from one sample sequenced in a study of shared clonotypes between healthy human individuals. The data were produced by immunoSEQ multiplex PCR, yet TCRdb's version contains in-frame clones alone and is incomplete. The sample contains 600,000 to 750,000 clones, roughly two thirds of which appear only once. Sequenced input: memory CD4+ T cells sorted from blood. Subset indicated: CD45RA-negative fraction. These receptors came from a woman aged 30 to 39 in good health.

The chain joins TRBV6-6 to TRBJ1-5, with D possibly matching TRBD1 (5 bases). The V gene lost 8 bases and the J gene lost 4 bases, with 12 bases spanning the gap. Germline V lookup: CDR1 MNHNY, CDR2 SVGAGI (reference sequence). The CDR3 consists of 13 residues. The CDR3 DNA reads as TGTGCCAGCGGGGGTAAATCTAATCAGCCCCAGCATTTT. Translated, it gives CASGGKSNQPQHF.

The chain employs TRBV2 and TRBJ1-3; D not certain. V was pared by 11 bases and J by 6 bases, with 17 bases between. CDR1 is SNHLY, CDR2 FYNNEI, per germline. The CDR3 has 13 residues. The DNA of the CDR3 is TGTGCCGTCGAGAGGGTGGGGATAAACACCATATATTTT. This translates into CAVERVGINTIYF. The entire variable domain, with the rest obtained from reference TRBV2 and TRBJ1-3, is as follows: EPEVTQTPSHQVTQMGQEVILRCVPISNHLYFYWYRQILGQKVEFLVSFYNNEISEKSEIFDDQFSVERPDGSNFTLKIRSTKLEDSAMYFCAVERVGINTIYFGEGSWLTVV.

This clone was detected only once. The chain's CDR3 is CASEKEGTGYGYTF. CDR3 DNA sequence: TGTGCCAGCGAAAAGGAAGGGACAGGCTATGGCTACACCTTC. This chain links TRBV10-3 with TRBJ1-2, with 8 bases aligning to TRBD1. Germline CDR1 and CDR2: ENHRY and SYGVKD. The CDR3 is 14 residues long. Trimming removed 10 bases from V and 4 bases from J; junction bases left unmatched: 11.

This sequence joins TRBV7-8 and TRBJ1-5; D not resolved. V lost 5 bases and J 9 bases, leaving 14 bases between the germline ends. Germline-derived CDR1 and CDR2 are SGHVS and FQNEAQ. This CDR3 has 13 residues. CDR3 DNA: TGTGCCAGCAGCCCCTCTAGGGAGTCGCCCCAGCATTTT. Protein: CASSPSRESPQHF.

The V gene is TRBV7-9, the J gene TRBJ2-3, with D tentatively TRBD2 (5 bases). The ends were cut back, 7 bases at V and 1 base at J, with 6 bases in the middle. This CDR3 has 12 amino acids. Germline-derived CDR1 and CDR2 are SEHNR and FQNEAQ (reference sequence). DNA of the CDR3: TGTGCCAGCAACGGGGGCACAGATACGCAGTATTTT. Translating gives CASNGGTDTQYF.